These 10 T cell receptor beta chains came from one sample sequenced in a study of technical replicates of blood from several donors (TCRdb year 2017). The library was made by the immunoSEQ multiplex PCR assay. The immuneACCESS repertoire file appears here via TCRdb, limited to in-frame rearrangements. These files lack a portion of the clones; in checked studies, under half of the deficit traces to unresolved V genes, and the cause of the others is not known. This sample comprises about 76,000 clones, just over 85% of them detected only once. The ten largest account for 4.5% to 5.5% of the sample. The specimen was PBMCs. The origin of the receptors is a human donor in good health. Some clones in this sample may be carry-over from other donors' samples.

This chain connects TRBV18 to TRBJ2-1; 10 bases match TRBD2. V was clipped by 4 bases and J by 0 bases; unmatched bases: 3. The CDR3 contains 16 residues. CDR1 is KGHSH and CDR2 is LQKENI in the germline V gene. CDR3: CASSLSGGISYNEQFF. The CDR3 DNA reads as TGTGCCAGCTCACTTAGCGGGGGGATCTCCTACAATGAGCAGTTCTTC.

The J gene is TRBJ2-7, the V gene TRBV4-1; 7 bases map to TRBD1. Germline V gene sequence: CDR1 MGHRA, CDR2 YSYEKL. The CDR3 runs 14 residues. V lost 4 bases to trimming and J lost 4 bases; unmatched junction nucleotides: 7. Written as DNA, the CDR3 is TGCGCCAGCAGCCTGCCAGACAGGGCTTACGAGCAGTACTTC. Translated, it gives CASSLPDRAYEQYF.

This chain connects TRBV5-1 to TRBJ2-2; 8 positions agree with TRBD1. Germline CDR1 and CDR2: SGHRS and YFSETQ. Trimming at V came to 4 bases and at J to 6 bases, leaving 8 bases not matched to a gene. The CDR3 is made up of 15 amino acids. The CDR3 here is CASSRQGAGAGELFF. CDR3 DNA sequence: TGCGCCAGCAGCCGTCAGGGGGCTGGGGCCGGGGAGCTGTTTTTT.

The chain uses TRBV2 and TRBJ2-2; 7 nucleotides line up with TRBD2. The CDR3 contains 15 residues. The V gene's germline CDR1 is SNHLY and CDR2 FYNNEI. V shed 2 bases and J 4 bases; nucleotides not matched to a gene: 4. CDR3 DNA sequence: TGTGCCAGCAGTGAACGACTAGCTTCCACCGGGGAGCTGTTTTTT. Translation gives CASSERLASTGELFF.

V gene TRBV2 combines with J gene TRBJ2-5; no clear D. The CDR3 loop spans 11 amino acids. Germline V gene sequence: CDR1 SNHLY, CDR2 FYNNEI. V was clipped by 6 bases and J by 5 bases, with 7 bases between them. The chain's CDR3 is CASRATETQYF. The CDR3 DNA reads TGTGCCAGCAGAGCCACGGAGACCCAGTACTTC.

This chain connects TRBV29-1 to TRBJ2-3; possible D gene TRBD1, 5 bases. CDR1 and CDR2 (germline): SQVTM, ANQGSEA. This CDR3 comprises 13 residues. The V end lost 4 bases, the J end lost 2 bases, and 10 bases lay between the germline ends. CDR3 sequence (DNA): TGCAGCGTTGTGGGCAGGGCCACAGATACGCAGTATTTT. It is translated as CSVVGRATDTQYF.

The genes are TRBV30 and TRBJ2-2; D perhaps matches TRBD1 (8 bases). Per germline, CDR1 GTSNPN and CDR2 SVGIG (reference sequence). This CDR3 is 14 amino acids long. The V gene lost 2 bases and the J gene lost 7 bases, with 14 bases spanning the gap. CDR3 bases: TGTGCCTGGAGTCGAACAGGGGGGGACGGGGAGCTGTTTTTT. It specifies CAWSRTGGDGELFF.

This clone was observed once. The V and J genes are TRBV6-6 and TRBJ2-2; D perhaps matches TRBD2 (6 bases). V was trimmed by 6 bases and J by 4 bases, leaving 9 bases between them. Germline V gene sequence: CDR1 MNHNY, CDR2 SVGAGI (reference sequence). CDR3 length: 13 amino acids. The CDR3, as DNA: TGTGCCAGCAGACGGGACTTCACCGGGGAGCTGTTTTTT. Protein product: CASRRDFTGELFF.

V and J are TRBV9 and TRBJ1-2, with D unresolved. The germline CDR1 and CDR2 sequences are SGDLS and YYNGEE. V gave up 0 bases and J gave up 0 bases, with 6 bases separating them. The CDR3 contains 14 residues. CDR3 nucleotides: TGTGCCAGCAGCGTAGGCGGGACTAACTATGGCTACACCTTC. Translation gives CASSVGGTNYGYTF.

This chain connects TRBV4-2 to TRBJ1-1; tentatively, D is TRBD1 (6 bases). CDR1 LGHNA and CDR2 YNFKEQ come from the germline V gene. Trimming stripped 4 bases from V and 0 bases from J, with 12 bases between. The CDR3 is 15 residues long. DNA of the CDR3: TGTGCCAGCAGCCCCACAGGGCCTTTGAACACTGAAGCTTTCTTT. It yields the protein CASSPTGPLNTEAFF.